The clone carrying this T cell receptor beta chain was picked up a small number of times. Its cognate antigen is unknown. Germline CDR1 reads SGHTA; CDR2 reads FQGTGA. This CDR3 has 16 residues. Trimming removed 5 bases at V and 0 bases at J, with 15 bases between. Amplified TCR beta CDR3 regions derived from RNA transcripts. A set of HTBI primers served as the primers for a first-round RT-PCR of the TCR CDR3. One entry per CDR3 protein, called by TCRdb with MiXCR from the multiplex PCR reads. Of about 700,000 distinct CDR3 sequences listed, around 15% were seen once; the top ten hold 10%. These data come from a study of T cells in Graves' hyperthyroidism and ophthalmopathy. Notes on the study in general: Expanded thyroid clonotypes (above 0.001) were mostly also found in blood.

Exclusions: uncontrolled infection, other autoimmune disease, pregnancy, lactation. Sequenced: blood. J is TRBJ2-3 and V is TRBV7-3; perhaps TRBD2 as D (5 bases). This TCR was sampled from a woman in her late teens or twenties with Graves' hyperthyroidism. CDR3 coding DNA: TGTGCCAGCAGCCCAGGACTCATGGGTAGCACAGATACGCAGTATTTT. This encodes CASSPGLMGSTDTQYF.